This entry lists 13 T cell receptor beta chains sequenced from one sample in a study of blood T cell repertoires in COVID-19. The method was immunoSEQ multiplex PCR; TCRdb's version includes in-frame clones alone and lacks a portion of them. Of more than 150,000 clones in the sample, around 94% were seen once. The sample taken for sequencing was peripheral blood. The receptors originated from a young man with COVID-19, enrolled during active disease.

The chain is built from TRBV24-1 and TRBJ1-2, with D uncertain. CDR3 size: 12 residues. Germline V gene lookup returns CDR1 KGHDR and CDR2 SFDVKD. The ends were cut back, 3 bases at V and 5 bases at J, with 6 bases in the middle. CDR3 DNA sequence: TGTGCCACCAGTGATCGGGATTATGGCTACACCTTC. As protein: CATSDRDYGYTF.

The V and J genes are TRBV7-2 and TRBJ2-1, with 9 bases matching TRBD1. V gave up 5 bases and J gave up 10 bases; unmatched junction bases: 15. Germline V gene sequence: CDR1 SGHTA, CDR2 FQGNSA. The CDR3 is made up of 16 amino acids. This chain's CDR3 is CASSIDTGGPIREQFF. CDR3 bases: TGTGCCAGCAGCATTGATACAGGGGGCCCTATACGGGAGCAGTTCTTC.

This chain connects TRBV19 to TRBJ1-5; maybe TRBD1 (5 bases). Per the germline V gene, CDR1 is LNHDA and CDR2 is SQIVND (reference sequence). The V gene lost 3 bases and the J gene lost 0 bases, with 12 bases spanning the gap. The length of the CDR3 is 16 residues. The CDR3 loop reads CASSIRRGDSNQPQHF. As DNA, the CDR3 is TGTGCCAGTAGTATCCGCCGGGGGGATAGCAATCAGCCCCAGCATTTT.

The V gene is TRBV5-1, the J gene TRBJ2-2; TRBD1 matches 10 bases. Germline V gene lookup returns CDR1 SGHRS and CDR2 YFSETQ. The CDR3 totals 15 residues. Trimming cost V 2 bases and J 6 bases; bases outside gene matches: 4. The CDR3 coding sequence is TGCGCCAGCAGCTTAGGGACAGGGGTCCCCGGGGAGCTGTTTTTT. As protein: CASSLGTGVPGELFF. Full variable domain (outside the CDR3, taken from reference TRBV5-1 and TRBJ2-2): KAGVTQTPRYLIKTRGQQVTLSCSPISGHRSVSWYQQTPGQGLQFLFEYFSETQRNKGNFPGRFSGRQFSNSRSEMNVSTLELGDSALYLCASSLGTGVPGELFFGEGSRLTVL.

The chain uses TRBV9 and TRBJ1-1; unclear D gene. V lost 0 bases, J lost 10 bases, and 16 bases lay in between. Per germline, CDR1 SGDLS and CDR2 YYNGEE. CDR3 length: 14 residues. CDR3: CASSVDEGGVLAFF. CDR3 in DNA: TGTGCCAGCAGCGTAGACGAGGGTGGTGTTCTAGCTTTCTTT.

The V gene is TRBV19, the J gene TRBJ1-5; unclear D gene. CDR1 and CDR2 (germline): LNHDA, SQIVND (reference sequence). The CDR3 is 11 amino acids. V lost 6 bases to trimming and J lost 11 bases, with 11 bases between them. For the CDR3, the DNA is TGTGCCAGTAGGGGGAGGGCGGCCCAGCATTTT. Residues: CASRGRAAQHF.

This clone was observed once. The chain is built from TRBV7-9 and TRBJ2-5; maybe TRBD1 (5 bases). The CDR3 is 14 amino acids. Germline V gives CDR1 SEHNR, CDR2 FQNEAQ (reference sequence). V was shortened by 6 bases and J by 1 base, with 12 bases between the two germline ends. DNA of the CDR3: TGTGCCAGCAGTCTAGGACACCTCCAAGAGACCCAGTACTTC. This translates into CASSLGHLQETQYF.

This chain joins TRBV2 and TRBJ1-5, with 7 bases matching TRBD1. V shed 7 bases, J shed 5 bases, and the junction held 8 bases outside the gene matches. This CDR3 contains 14 residues. CDR1 is SNHLY and CDR2 is FYNNEI in the germline V gene. CDR3 coding DNA: TGTGCCAGCAACACAGGGCAGGGGGATCAGCCCCAGCATTTT. This translates into CASNTGQGDQPQHF.

This clone was recorded only once. This chain links TRBV5-1 with TRBJ1-2; 9 bases are a match to TRBD1. The CDR3 covers 13 residues. The V gene's germline CDR1 is SGHRS and CDR2 YFSETQ. After removal of 4 bases from V and 6 bases from J, the junction contained 4 bases not matched to a gene. CDR3 amino acids: CASSPRDRDGYTF. The CDR3 bases are TGCGCCAGCAGCCCCCGGGACAGGGATGGCTACACCTTC.

The chain carries TRBV7-9 and TRBJ2-5, with 9 bases that match TRBD1. The ends lost 3 bases at V and 5 bases at J; junction bases unmatched: 13. The length of the CDR3 is 17 residues. The germline gives CDR1 SEHNR, CDR2 FQNEAQ (reference sequence). The CDR3 nucleotides are TGTGCCAGCAGCTTCCGCCCTCACAGGGGGCGGGAGGAGACCCAGTACTTC. Residues: CASSFRPHRGREETQYF.

The CDR3 sequence: CASSLGQGQQNIQYF. CDR3 coding DNA: TGTGCCAGCAGCCTGGGACAGGGACAACAAAACATTCAGTACTTC. The chain has TRBV7-9 and TRBJ2-4, with 9 bases matching TRBD1. From germline, CDR1 is SEHNR and CDR2 FQNEAQ (reference sequence). The CDR3 runs to 15 residues. Losses at the gene ends were 5 bases for V and 5 bases for J; bases not matched to a gene: 7. The full variable domain, rest sourced from reference TRBV7-9 and TRBJ2-4, is DTGVSQNPRHKITKRGQNVTFRCDPISEHNRLYWYRQTLGQGPEFLTYFQNEAQLEKSRLLSDRFSAERPKGSFSTLEIQRTEQGDSAMYLCASSLGQGQQNIQYFGAGTRLSVL.

V is TRBV6-2 or TRBV6-3 and J is TRBJ2-1; weak D call: TRBD2 (5 bases). Germline V gene sequence: CDR1 MNHEY, CDR2 SVGEGT. The germline V and J ends were trimmed by 6 bases and 7 bases, with 10 bases remaining between them. CDR3 length: 12 residues. Here the CDR3 reads CASSKTGNEQFF. CDR3 in DNA: TGTGCCAGCAGCAAGACGGGGAATGAGCAGTTCTTC.

The chain couples TRBV30 to TRBJ1-6, with 7 bases aligning to TRBD1. The germline gives CDR1 GTSNPN, CDR2 SVGIG (reference sequence). The CDR3 runs 14 residues. Trimming took 5 bases from V and 5 from J; bases not matched to a gene: 6. DNA of the CDR3: TGTGCCTGGGACAGGGCATCCGATAATTCACCCCTCCACTTT. Amino acid sequence: CAWDRASDNSPLHF.